This TCR beta chain was recovered during a study of cytomegalovirus exposure and HLA in healthy donors. Study observations and caveats: Rare sequences made up most TCRs, while some public TCRs were found in many donors.

The V end was cut by 0 bases, the J end by 2 bases, with 8 bases between. The CDR3 has 15 residues. Per germline, CDR1 LGHNA and CDR2 YNFKEQ. Not recorded for this donor was the CMV serostatus. The PCR employed 60 Vbeta primers together with 13 Jbeta primers. Data came from immunoSEQ multiplex PCR; TCRdb stores just in-frame clones and leaves some out. The table records about 120,000 clones, just under 75% of them present only once. This clone has more than one count but fewer than ten. What it binds is not known. This sequence joins TRBV4-2 and TRBJ2-1; weak D call: TRBD2 (5 bases). Input material: PBMCs. The TCR sequence derives from a human donor in good health. CDR3 amino acids: CASSQEKRTYNEQFF. In DNA form, the CDR3 reads TGTGCCAGCAGCCAAGAAAAGCGGACCTACAATGAGCAGTTCTTC.